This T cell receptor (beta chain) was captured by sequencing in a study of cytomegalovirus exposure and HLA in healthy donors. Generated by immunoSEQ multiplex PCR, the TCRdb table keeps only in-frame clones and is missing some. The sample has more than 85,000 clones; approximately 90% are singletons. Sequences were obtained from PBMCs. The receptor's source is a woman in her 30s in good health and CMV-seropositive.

CDR3 amino acids: CAWSTGTENTEAFF. The CDR3 nucleotides read TGTGCCTGGAGTACCGGGACAGAGAACACTGAAGCTTTCTTT. The chain has TRBV30 and TRBJ1-1; 7 positions agree with TRBD1. The CDR3 has 14 amino acids. Losses at the gene ends were 2 bases for V and 1 base for J; bases not matched to a gene: 4. The germline V gene has CDR1 GTSNPN and CDR2 SVGIG (reference sequence).